Each of the 10 T cell receptor beta chains below was sequenced from the same sample in a study of CD8 T cells in Susac syndrome. An amount of RNA that ranged from about 0.45 to 1 ug was reverse transcribed with random hexamers. From the immunoSEQ multiplex PCR reads, TCRdb called clonotypes with MiXCR, one entry per CDR3 protein. The sample contains about 180,000 distinct CDR3 sequences, approximately 96% of which appear only once. Sequenced: CD8+ T cells from PBMCs. The receptors here all came from a human donor with multiple sclerosis.

This chain uses TRBV7-9 with TRBJ1-2; no reliable D call. This CDR3 contains 12 residues. Germline V gene data show CDR1 as SEHNR and CDR2 as FQNEAQ (reference sequence). V was clipped by 3 bases and J by 3 bases, with 5 bases between them. The CDR3 spells CASSFPHYGYTF. The CDR3 DNA follows: TGTGCCAGCAGCTTTCCCCACTATGGCTACACCTTC.

The genes are TRBV7-9 and TRBJ2-7, with D unclear. The germline CDR1 and CDR2 sequences are SEHNR and FQNEAQ (reference sequence). The length of the CDR3 is 12 residues. The V and J ends lost 1 base and 6 bases respectively, with 7 bases between them. The CDR3 bases are TGTGCCAGCAGCTTAGTAGGGATCGAGCAGTACTTC. It is translated as CASSLVGIEQYF.

The rearrangement uses TRBV4-1 and TRBJ2-7; tentatively, D is TRBD1 (6 bases). The germline V gene encodes CDR1 MGHRA and CDR2 YSYEKL. Deletions cut 4 bases from V and 7 bases from J, with 8 bases between. The CDR3 extends over 11 amino acids. The CDR3 nucleotides read TGCGCCAGCAGCCTTCAGGGGGAGCAGTACTTC. Translation: CASSLQGEQYF.

The rearrangement joins TRBV29-1 to TRBJ1-5; D is possibly TRBD1 (6 bases). CDR1 and CDR2 (germline): SQVTM, ANQGSEA. The CDR3 has 15 residues. Trimming removed 6 bases at V and 2 bases at J, with 17 bases between. CDR3 DNA sequence: TGCAGCGTAGCACAGGGCTTCGGGGGCAATCAGCCCCAGCATTTT. As protein: CSVAQGFGGNQPQHF.

The CDR3 sequence: CASSVSGGRVDTQYF. CDR3 DNA sequence: TGTGCCAGCAGCGTCAGCGGGGGTAGAGTGGATACGCAGTATTTT. The chain combines TRBV9 with TRBJ2-3; 8 bases line up with TRBD2. There are 15 residues in the CDR3. Germline V CDR1 and CDR2: SGDLS, YYNGEE. The trim removed 2 bases at V and 6 bases at J, leaving 8 bases unmatched.

Only one count was recorded for this clonotype. The rearrangement joins TRBV2 to TRBJ1-1; 8 positions agree with TRBD1. J gave up 4 bases and V 6 bases, and 7 bases lay outside the gene matches. The CDR3 spans 14 residues. The V gene's germline CDR1 is SNHLY and CDR2 FYNNEI. The CDR3, as DNA: TGTGCCAGCAGGCTAGGGGACAGGACCACTGAAGCTTTCTTT. This encodes CASRLGDRTTEAFF.

The chain joins TRBV5-1 to TRBJ2-3; 8 nucleotides agree with TRBD2. The CDR3 covers 16 residues. Germline V CDR1 and CDR2: SGHRS, YFSETQ. V trimming: 1 base; J trimming: 0 bases; junction bases outside the gene matches: 4. In DNA form, the CDR3 reads TGCGCCAGCAGCTTGCGGGTAGCGGGGAGCACAGATACGCAGTATTTT. Protein sequence: CASSLRVAGSTDTQYF.

The genes are TRBV7-6 and TRBJ2-7, with 8 nucleotides matching TRBD1. Germline V gene data show CDR1 as SGHVS and CDR2 as FNYEAQ. The J segment lost 3 bases and the V segment lost 3 bases, leaving 7 bases of the junction unmatched. The CDR3 is made up of 15 amino acids. The CDR3 loop reads CASSFAGQGGYEQYF. CDR3 nucleotides: TGTGCCAGCAGCTTCGCCGGACAGGGAGGCTACGAGCAGTACTTC.

This chain joins TRBV27 and TRBJ2-1, with D perhaps matching TRBD2 (7 bases). V lost 7 bases and J 6 bases, leaving 19 bases between the germline ends. The CDR3 contains 15 residues. Germline V gene sequence: CDR1 MNHEY, CDR2 SMNVEV (reference sequence). The CDR3 coding sequence is TGTGCCAGCACCCTAGGGGGGGGGCGCTTCAATGAGCAGTTCTTC. Protein: CASTLGGGRFNEQFF.

CDR3 nucleotides: TGTGCCAGCAGTTCGTGGACAGGGGCGGGAGTGGAGACCCAGTACTTC. Its translation: CASSSWTGAGVETQYF. V usage is TRBV28 and J usage is TRBJ2-5; 9 positions match TRBD1. CDR1 and CDR2 from the germline V gene are MDHEN and SYDVKM. Trimming removed 4 bases from V and 5 bases from J; junction bases left unmatched: 11. The CDR3 contains 16 residues.